This is a list of T cell receptor beta chains from one sample in a study of regulatory T cells in long-lasting Graves disease. MiXCR, applied by TCRdb to the multiplex PCR reads, yields one record per CDR3 protein. The sample carries hundreds of thousands of distinct CDR3 sequences, around 15% recorded once. The same sample was also used in a study of T cells in Graves' hyperthyroidism and ophthalmopathy.

The specimen was peripheral blood mononuclear cells (PBMCs), collected at new diagnosis, from a patient treated with antithyroid drugs. These receptors were obtained from a woman under 40 with Graves disease. Both conserved end residues are trimmed from each CDR3. A D gene is named only where the DNA matches it firmly.

-	TRBV20-1	TRBJ2-1	SARWVDPPTEQF
-	TRBV6-2/TRBV6-3	TRBJ1-1	ASSYPGIIAF
-	TRBV7-2	TRBJ2-7	ASSARLGYEQY
-	TRBV7-9	TRBJ1-1	ASSFGTMNTEAF
TRBD2	TRBV7-7	TRBJ2-1	ASSLGLAGGLSYNEQF
-	TRBV5-1	TRBJ1-1	ASSSAQGWRTEAF
-	TRBV27	TRBJ1-5	ASSLGPWGPQH
TRBD1	TRBV2	TRBJ2-5	ASSGTGRAETQY
-	TRBV27	TRBJ2-3	SRDPGGGDTQY
-	TRBV28	TRBJ1-5	ASSLVAVNQPQH
TRBD2	TRBV20-1	TRBJ2-7	SALQSGTFYEQY
-	TRBV6-9	TRBJ1-5	ASSYLGNSNQPQH
-	TRBV3-1	TRBJ2-7	ASGPGHGPYEQY
-	TRBV20-1	TRBJ1-5	SALTHGGGKSNQPQH
TRBD2	TRBV2	TRBJ2-3	ASLLAGGDTQY
TRBD2	TRBV28	TRBJ2-1	ASRSGGMLYEQF
TRBD1	TRBV12-3/TRBV12-4	TRBJ2-1	ASTHPDRGRINEQF
TRBD2	TRBV12-3/TRBV12-4	TRBJ2-7	ASSFERETYEQY
-	TRBV7-8	TRBJ1-2	ATLDKTYGYT
-	TRBV10-3	TRBJ2-3	ASGTEGTDTQY
-	TRBV7-9	TRBJ1-2	ASSSTNQEYYGYT
-	TRBV7-9	TRBJ2-1	ASSLVGENEQF
TRBD2	TRBV6-4	TRBJ2-5	ASKYLTSGSDETQY
-	TRBV7-2	TRBJ2-7	ASSSRQGGSYEQY
TRBD1	TRBV28	TRBJ1-1	ASSPTGRGNTDAF
TRBD2	TRBV7-8	TRBJ2-3	ASNSWTSGMVTDTQY
-	TRBV27	TRBJ2-1	AVLEGGEQF
-	TRBV6-2/TRBV6-3	TRBJ2-3	ASRRGLARTDTQY
-	TRBV7-8	TRBJ1-2	ASSLGRLPGDYGYT
TRBD2	TRBV5-4	TRBJ2-3	ASSLLLAGGVDTQY
-	TRBV18	TRBJ1-2	ASSPNKVQERGYT
-	TRBV18	TRBJ2-3	ASSPLGTDTQY
-	TRBV5-1	TRBJ2-7	ASSLEDSYEQY
-	TRBV30	TRBJ2-1	AWRQGGAYNEQF
-	TRBV19	TRBJ2-5	ASRSRATAGETQY
TRBD1	TRBV9	TRBJ2-5	ASGRTGQETQY
TRBD1	TRBV11-2	TRBJ2-5	ASSGTGTVETQY
TRBD2	TRBV10-1	TRBJ2-1	ASSKTSGSGGDEQF
-	TRBV29-1	TRBJ2-2	SVTGAVGELF
-	TRBV7-2	TRBJ1-3	ASSLAFESGNTIY
-	TRBV7-9	TRBJ1-1	ASKFGVRAGTVGEAF
TRBD1	TRBV12-3/TRBV12-4	TRBJ2-7	ASSFSGTGGDGQY
-	TRBV5-1	TRBJ2-1	ASSIGLTHLINEQF
TRBD2	TRBV29-1	TRBJ2-3	SVHSGSAGGPGRVTQY
TRBD1	TRBV20-1	TRBJ1-4	SALYRGREKLF
-	TRBV19	TRBJ2-2	AAGHKNTGELF
-	TRBV7-6	TRBJ1-1	ASSLNRLNTEAF
TRBD2	TRBV28	TRBJ2-1	ASSWGTGGVYNEQF
-	TRBV2	TRBJ1-3	ASAPWGGSSGNTIY
TRBD1	TRBV5-1	TRBJ1-1	ASSGTGTGLSEAF
-	TRBV20-1	TRBJ2-1	SAVPGRGGYNEQF
-	TRBV3-1	TRBJ1-1	ASRRQLVGRDTEAF
-	TRBV28	TRBJ2-7	ASSPGTVRSYEQY
TRBD2	TRBV6-2/TRBV6-3	TRBJ2-2	ASLGLAITGELF
-	TRBV7-2	TRBJ2-5	ASSDPWGETQY